These T cell receptor beta chains were read from a single sample in a study of human T cells and chemical hapten exposure. TCRdb passed the RACE reads through MiXCR, listing each CDR3 protein once. Of over 130,000 distinct CDR3 sequences in the sample, approximately 12% were seen once. Sequencing used whole blood, obtained in connection with sensitization to the hapten diphenylcyclopropenone (DPC). The receptors were gathered from a woman aged 50 to 65 with alopecia areata. Some clones in this sample may be carry-over from other donors' samples. Both conserved end residues are part of each CDR3. D genes are given only for firm matches. Size is omitted from some rows. Given values are once, few, many or a class for expanded clones.

cdr3_aa: CASSLGADSNQPQHF
cdr3_nt: TGTGCCAGCAGCTTAGGGGCGGATAGCAATCAGCCCCAGCATTTT
v_call: TRBV7-6
d_call: .
j_call: TRBJ1-5
clone_size: .

cdr3_aa: CSVQTGLNTEAFF
cdr3_nt: TGCAGCGTTCAAACAGGGTTGAACACTGAAGCTTTCTTT
v_call: TRBV29-1
d_call: .
j_call: TRBJ1-1
clone_size: .

cdr3_aa: CASSLHRGDTQYF
cdr3_nt: TGTGCTAGCAGCCTCCATCGCGGAGATACGCAGTATTTT
v_call: TRBV7-7
d_call: .
j_call: TRBJ2-3
clone_size: .

cdr3_aa: CASSGDRANTEAFF
cdr3_nt: TGTGCCAGCAGCGGGGACAGGGCGAACACTGAAGCTTTCTTT
v_call: TRBV7-3
d_call: TRBD1
j_call: TRBJ1-1
clone_size: many

cdr3_aa: CASSSQGAQGLYIQYF
cdr3_nt: TGTGCCAGCAGCTCACAGGGGGCGCAGGGGCTATACATTCAGTACTTC
v_call: TRBV11-1
d_call: TRBD1
j_call: TRBJ2-4
clone_size: once

cdr3_aa: CASSSSGRAYSYEQFF
cdr3_nt: TGCGCCAGCAGCTCCTCAGGGAGGGCGTATAGCTATGAGCAGTTCTTC
v_call: TRBV5-1
d_call: TRBD2
j_call: TRBJ2-1
clone_size: many

cdr3_aa: CASSAPDRGNTEAFF
cdr3_nt: TGTGCCAGCAGTGCCCCGGACAGGGGGAACACTGAAGCTTTCTTT
v_call: TRBV6-7
d_call: TRBD1
j_call: TRBJ1-1
clone_size: many

cdr3_aa: CAISENTRPGLHEQYF
cdr3_nt: TGTGCCATCAGTGAGAACACCCGGCCTGGACTCCACGAGCAGTACTTC
v_call: TRBV10-3
d_call: .
j_call: TRBJ2-7
clone_size: .

cdr3_aa: CASSQPGTSNNEQFF
cdr3_nt: TGTGCCAGCAGCCAGCCCGGGACTAGCAACAATGAGCAGTTCTTC
v_call: TRBV4-2
d_call: TRBD2
j_call: TRBJ2-1
clone_size: .

cdr3_aa: CSARAGRDPYNEQFF
cdr3_nt: TGCAGTGCTAGAGCGGGACGAGACCCCTACAATGAGCAGTTCTTC
v_call: TRBV20-1
d_call: .
j_call: TRBJ2-1
clone_size: .

cdr3_aa: CASSLDGATVYEQYF
cdr3_nt: TGTGCCAGCAGCTTAGACGGCGCAACGGTCTACGAGCAGTACTTC
v_call: TRBV7-2
d_call: .
j_call: TRBJ2-7
clone_size: .

cdr3_aa: CATGQGGNQPQHF
cdr3_nt: TGTGCCACCGGACAAGGCGGCAATCAGCCCCAGCATTTT
v_call: TRBV24-1
d_call: .
j_call: TRBJ1-5
clone_size: .

cdr3_aa: CASSVQGAQETQYF
cdr3_nt: TGCGCCAGCAGCGTCCAGGGGGCTCAAGAGACCCAGTACTTC
v_call: TRBV5-1
d_call: TRBD1
j_call: TRBJ2-5
clone_size: many

cdr3_aa: CASSLDGQGYQPQHF
cdr3_nt: TGTGCCAGCAGCTTAGACGGACAGGGCTATCAGCCCCAGCATTTT
v_call: TRBV11-2
d_call: TRBD1
j_call: TRBJ1-5
clone_size: many

cdr3_aa: CASRAPAAPYEQYF
cdr3_nt: TGTGCCAGCAGGGCCCCGGCGGCCCCCTACGAGCAGTACTTC
v_call: TRBV3-1
d_call: .
j_call: TRBJ2-7
clone_size: .

cdr3_aa: CASTGQGVTYGCTF
cdr3_nt: TGTGCCAGCACCGGACAGGGCGTGACCTATGGCTGCACCTTC
v_call: TRBV6-6
d_call: TRBD1
j_call: TRBJ1-2
clone_size: .

cdr3_aa: CSARELVSREFF
cdr3_nt: TGCAGTGCTAGAGAGCTAGTCAGTCGGGAGTTCTTC
v_call: TRBV20-1
d_call: .
j_call: TRBJ2-1
clone_size: few

cdr3_aa: CASSSPTGALNTEAFF
cdr3_nt: TGTGCCAGCTCATCACCTACGGGTGCTCTGAACACTGAAGCTTTCTTT
v_call: TRBV18
d_call: .
j_call: TRBJ1-1
clone_size: .

cdr3_aa: CASSIAFRTSGTGELFF
cdr3_nt: TGTGCCAGTAGTATAGCGTTCCGGACTAGCGGCACCGGGGAGCTGTTTTTT
v_call: TRBV19
d_call: TRBD2
j_call: TRBJ2-2
clone_size: few

cdr3_aa: CASSYPPGQGAWYGYTF
cdr3_nt: TGTGCCAGCAGCTACCCGCCGGGACAGGGGGCGTGGTATGGCTACACCTTC
v_call: TRBV5-4
d_call: TRBD1
j_call: TRBJ1-2
clone_size: many

cdr3_aa: CATSDAPSYNEQFF
cdr3_nt: TGTGCCACCAGTGATGCCCCATCCTACAATGAGCAGTTCTTC
v_call: TRBV24-1
d_call: .
j_call: TRBJ2-1
clone_size: .

cdr3_aa: CASGQGALGYGYTF
cdr3_nt: TGTGCCAGCGGCCAGGGGGCCCTGGGCTATGGCTACACCTTC
v_call: TRBV12-3/TRBV12-4
d_call: TRBD1
j_call: TRBJ1-2
clone_size: many

cdr3_aa: CASSLRGAYEQYF
cdr3_nt: TGTGCCAGCAGCTTAAGGGGGGCCTACGAGCAGTACTTC
v_call: TRBV7-8
d_call: .
j_call: TRBJ2-7
clone_size: .

cdr3_aa: CAISEFLGAYEQYF
cdr3_nt: TGTGCCATCAGTGAGTTCCTCGGGGCCTACGAGCAGTACTTC
v_call: TRBV10-3
d_call: .
j_call: TRBJ2-7
clone_size: .

cdr3_aa: CASSSRAGTVNEKLFF
cdr3_nt: TGTGCCAGCAGTTCAAGAGCGGGGACAGTTAATGAAAAACTGTTTTTT
v_call: TRBV28
d_call: TRBD1
j_call: TRBJ1-4
clone_size: .

cdr3_aa: CASSQPPAGANVLTF
cdr3_nt: TGCGCCAGCAGCCAACCCCCCGCTGGGGCCAACGTCCTGACTTTC
v_call: TRBV4-1
d_call: .
j_call: TRBJ2-6
clone_size: .

cdr3_aa: CATRRETGEQFF
cdr3_nt: TGTGCCACCAGGCGGGAGACGGGTGAGCAGTTCTTC
v_call: TRBV24-1
d_call: TRBD2
j_call: TRBJ2-1
clone_size: .

cdr3_aa: CASRGLYEQYF
cdr3_nt: TGTGCCAGCAGGGGTCTCTACGAGCAGTACTTC
v_call: TRBV5-6
d_call: .
j_call: TRBJ2-7
clone_size: .

cdr3_aa: CASSLWETGARTEAFF
cdr3_nt: TGTGCCAGCAGTTTATGGGAGACAGGGGCGAGAACTGAAGCTTTCTTT
v_call: TRBV28
d_call: TRBD1
j_call: TRBJ1-1
clone_size: few

cdr3_aa: CASSIRYGELFF
cdr3_nt: TGTGCCAGTAGTATCAGATACGGGGAGCTGTTTTTT
v_call: TRBV19
d_call: .
j_call: TRBJ2-2
clone_size: few

cdr3_aa: CSARTPGQHNSPLHF
cdr3_nt: TGCAGTGCTAGAACACCGGGACAGCATAATTCACCCCTCCACTTT
v_call: TRBV20-1
d_call: TRBD1
j_call: TRBJ1-6
clone_size: few

cdr3_aa: CASSLIGGEETQYF
cdr3_nt: TGTGCCAGCAGCTTAATTGGCGGAGAAGAGACCCAGTACTTC
v_call: TRBV11-2
d_call: .
j_call: TRBJ2-5
clone_size: many

cdr3_aa: CASSLSNGANVLTF
cdr3_nt: TGTGCCAGCAGTTTATCGAATGGGGCCAACGTCCTGACTTTC
v_call: TRBV27
d_call: .
j_call: TRBJ2-6
clone_size: few

cdr3_aa: CASSLKGVGSDGYTF
cdr3_nt: TGTGCCAGCTCTCTCAAAGGGGTCGGTTCGGATGGCTACACCTTC
v_call: TRBV18
d_call: .
j_call: TRBJ1-2
clone_size: many

cdr3_aa: CASSFRAGNGYTF
cdr3_nt: TGTGCCAGCAGTTTCCGTGCTGGTAATGGCTACACCTTC
v_call: TRBV6-5
d_call: .
j_call: TRBJ1-2
clone_size: .

cdr3_aa: CASTTWEVYNEQFF
cdr3_nt: TGTGCCAGCACCACCTGGGAAGTCTACAATGAGCAGTTCTTC
v_call: TRBV7-8
d_call: .
j_call: TRBJ2-1
clone_size: few

cdr3_aa: CASSSDILAGVGNEQFF
cdr3_nt: TGTGCCAGCAGCTCCGATATTTTAGCGGGAGTGGGCAATGAGCAGTTCTTC
v_call: TRBV7-9
d_call: TRBD2
j_call: TRBJ2-1
clone_size: .